This T cell receptor (beta chain) was documented in a study of blood T cell repertoires in COVID-19. Per the authors' pipeline: Researchers report that nucleated cell counts were estimated from reference gene primer amplification. Sequencing used immunoSEQ multiplex PCR; TCRdb keeps in-frame clones, though not all of them. V, J and clone size derive from that table, while D and trimming were established from the DNA sequence. The data contain roughly 150,000 clones, 84% of them singletons. The sample taken for sequencing was peripheral blood. The source of this sequence is a woman between 45 and 60 years old in a cohort sampled during active or convalescent COVID-19.

The chain's CDR3 is CASSQIDGAYEQYF. Here the CDR3 DNA reads TGTGCCAGCAGCCAAATAGACGGAGCCTACGAGCAGTACTTC. This chain joins TRBV14 and TRBJ2-7; no clear D. V lost 2 bases, J lost 2 bases, and 10 bases lay in between. The CDR3 covers 14 residues. Per the germline V gene, CDR1 is SGHDN and CDR2 is FVKESK.